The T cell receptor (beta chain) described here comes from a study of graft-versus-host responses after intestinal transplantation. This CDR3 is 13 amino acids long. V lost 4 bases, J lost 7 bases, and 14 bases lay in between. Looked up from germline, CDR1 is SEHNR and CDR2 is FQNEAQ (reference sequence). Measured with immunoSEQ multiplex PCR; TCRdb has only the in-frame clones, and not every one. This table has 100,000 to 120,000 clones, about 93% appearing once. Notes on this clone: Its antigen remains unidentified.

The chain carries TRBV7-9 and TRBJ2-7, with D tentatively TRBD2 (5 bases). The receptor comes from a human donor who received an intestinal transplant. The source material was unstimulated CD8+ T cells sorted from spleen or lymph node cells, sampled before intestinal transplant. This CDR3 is CASSSPRRGEQYF. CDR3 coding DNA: TGTGCCAGCAGCTCCCCACGGAGAGGGGAGCAGTACTTC.